The rows below give T cell receptor beta chains drawn from one sample of a study of OX40 agonist ivuxolimab in advanced cancers. Method: immunoSEQ multiplex PCR; TCRdb's copy keeps in-frame clones and lacks some. The sample yields tens of thousands of clones, over 90% seen once. This sample comprised CD4+ or CD8+ T cells sorted from blood, obtained in a trial of the OX40 agonist ivuxolimab. These receptor sequences come from an adult with an advanced solid tumor such as melanoma, head and neck, liver or kidney cancer. The CDR3 runs from the conserved cysteine through the conserved F or W.

CDR3	V	J
CASSYGLAAYEQYF	TRBV6-5	TRBJ2-7
CASTSRGGKNTEAFF	TRBV6-5	TRBJ1-1
CASSEFEAANTEAFF	TRBV25-1	TRBJ1-1
CSGGTTTQNTEAFF	TRBV29-1	TRBJ1-1
CASSLAGGLSNNEQFF	TRBV19	TRBJ2-1
CASGLGDGGVQQYF	TRBV12-5	TRBJ2-7
CASSQDVLARTYEQYF	TRBV4-1	TRBJ2-7
CASLGLAGLNEQFF	TRBV2	TRBJ2-1
CASSYIQGNTEAFF	TRBV6-6	TRBJ1-1
CASSLEDTANTEAFF	TRBV13	TRBJ1-1
CASSKVRHEETQYF	TRBV21-1	TRBJ2-5
CASSPPSSSYNSPLHF	TRBV7-2	TRBJ1-6
CASSQGQGGDEQYF	TRBV5-4	TRBJ2-7
CASSGWGQVDYGYTF	TRBV11-2	TRBJ1-2
CASSLNQGPYEQYF	TRBV7-3	TRBJ2-7
CASSSGTGATGELFF	TRBV7-3	TRBJ2-2
CASSLGGYEQYF	TRBV6-5	TRBJ2-7
CASTNMQSRLAKNIQYF	TRBV7-2	TRBJ2-4
CASSLEQVYEQYF	TRBV5-1	TRBJ2-7
CASSPSGAPALNYGYTF	TRBV7-2	TRBJ1-2
CASSPGQPPEKLFF	TRBV6-5	TRBJ1-4
CASSLDSYNEQFF	TRBV7-3	TRBJ2-1
CASSAGHSPYEQYF	TRBV9	TRBJ2-7
CASSLEGDDGEAFF	TRBV7-9	TRBJ1-1
CASSQEGQGEAFF	TRBV4-1	TRBJ1-1
CASSQLLLSNQPQHF	TRBV4-1	TRBJ1-5
CASSFIVAGGVQETQYF	TRBV27	TRBJ2-5
CASSHPGLAGGGEQFF	TRBV11-3	TRBJ2-1
CASSQGTKGYTF	TRBV14	TRBJ1-2
CASRTPGNTIYF	TRBV9	TRBJ1-3
CASTFGTGQNSPLHF	TRBV5-6	TRBJ1-6
CASSLEAVPSVTNEKLFF	TRBV11-2	TRBJ1-4
CASSLVYSNQPQHF	TRBV4-3	TRBJ1-5
CASSLTGGGVETQYF	TRBV7-3	TRBJ2-5
CASSQGGPANTEAFF	TRBV4-3	TRBJ1-1
CASSNYRGSPYEQYF	TRBV21-1	TRBJ2-7
CASSLDHDTGVNEQFF	TRBV11-3	TRBJ2-1
CASSFTRDTEAFF	TRBV27	TRBJ1-1
CASSEDPGANTEAFF	TRBV2	TRBJ1-1
CAWDLIMNTEAFF	TRBV30	TRBJ1-1
CASSRGAAGPEAFF	TRBV19	TRBJ1-1
CASSPRFTGELFF	TRBV6-5	TRBJ2-2
CASGTGPTYNEQFF	TRBV10-3	TRBJ2-1
CASSGREDGNAIYF	TRBV19	TRBJ1-3
CASSQVGKQPQHF	TRBV4-1	TRBJ1-5
CASSDFVLAGLVDTQYF	TRBV6-1	TRBJ2-3
CASSLDRRLEQGYGYTF	TRBV11-2	TRBJ1-2
CAKFGQTGNTEAFF	TRBV6-4	TRBJ1-1
CASSPRQGATDTQYF	TRBV5-1	TRBJ2-3
CASTSPGRSGANVLTF	TRBV7-9	TRBJ2-6